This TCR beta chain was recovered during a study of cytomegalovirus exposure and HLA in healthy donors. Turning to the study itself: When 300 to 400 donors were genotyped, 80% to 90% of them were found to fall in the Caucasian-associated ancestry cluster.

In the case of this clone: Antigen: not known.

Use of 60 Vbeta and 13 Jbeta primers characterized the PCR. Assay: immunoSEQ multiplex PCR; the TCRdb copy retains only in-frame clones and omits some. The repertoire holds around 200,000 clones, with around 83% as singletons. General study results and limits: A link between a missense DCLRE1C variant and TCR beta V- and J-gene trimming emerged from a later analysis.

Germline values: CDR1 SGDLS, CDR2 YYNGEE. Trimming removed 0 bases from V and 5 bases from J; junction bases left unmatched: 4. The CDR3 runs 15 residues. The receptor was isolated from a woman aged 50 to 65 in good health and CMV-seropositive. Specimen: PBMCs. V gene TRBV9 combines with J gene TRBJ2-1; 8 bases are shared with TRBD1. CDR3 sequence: CASSVATDRDNEQFF. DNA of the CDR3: TGTGCCAGCAGCGTAGCTACGGACAGGGACAATGAGCAGTTCTTC. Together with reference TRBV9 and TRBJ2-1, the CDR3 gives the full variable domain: DSGVTQTPKHLITATGQRVTLRCSPRSGDLSVYWYQQSLDQGLQFLIQYYNGEERAKGNILERFSAQQFPDLHSELNLSSLELGDSALYFCASSVATDRDNEQFFGPGTRLTVL.